This is a list of T cell receptor beta chains from one sample in a study of blood T cells in healthy people across ages. In TCRdb, the 5' RACE reads were re-called with MiXCR into one record per CDR3 protein. This table holds 350,000 to 450,000 distinct CDR3 sequences, over 45% found once. The sample was blood. All receptors derive from a man aged 55 to 70 in good health. Both conserved end residues are part of each CDR3. Fields, in order: D gene, J gene, clone size, V gene, CDR3 DNA, CDR3 protein. The D gene is left open where the match is weak. The size entry is marked missing in some rows and otherwise reads once, few, many or a size class.

D: -; J: TRBJ2-2; size: -; V: TRBV11-3; DNA: TGTGCCAGCAGCCAGAGTCTGGCCGGGGAGCTGTTTTTT; CDR3: CASSQSLAGELFF
D: -; J: TRBJ2-3; size: many; V: TRBV20-1; DNA: TGCAGTATCCGGAGGGCCGATACGCAGTATTTT; CDR3: CSIRRADTQYF
D: -; J: TRBJ2-5; size: -; V: TRBV15; DNA: TGTGCCACCAGCAGAGATCTGAGGGAGACCCAGTACTTC; CDR3: CATSRDLRETQYF
D: TRBD2; J: TRBJ2-7; size: -; V: TRBV20-1; DNA: TGCAGTGCTGGGAGTACCGGGACTAGCGGGAGTGCCTACGAGCAGTACTTC; CDR3: CSAGSTGTSGSAYEQYF
D: -; J: TRBJ2-3; size: once; V: TRBV14; DNA: TGTGCCAGCAGCCAGCCCAGCGGCAGCACAGATACGCAGTATTTT; CDR3: CASSQPSGSTDTQYF
D: -; J: TRBJ2-5; size: -; V: TRBV30; DNA: TGTGCTGCTGCCCGGGGGACCCAAGAGACCCAGTACTTC; CDR3: CAAARGTQETQYF
D: TRBD1; J: TRBJ2-1; size: -; V: TRBV29-1; DNA: TGCAGCGTTGTGACAGGGGATACCTACAATGAGCAGTTCTTC; CDR3: CSVVTGDTYNEQFF
D: -; J: TRBJ2-1; size: -; V: TRBV15; DNA: TGTGCCACCAGCATGGGCAGGGGACACAATGAGCAGTTCTTC; CDR3: CATSMGRGHNEQFF
D: -; J: TRBJ2-7; size: few; V: TRBV28; DNA: TGTGCCAGCAGTTTATTCCCCTACGAGCAGTACTTC; CDR3: CASSLFPYEQYF
D: -; J: TRBJ1-6; size: -; V: TRBV3-1; DNA: TGTGCCAGCAGCCAAGGGATGGCTTCACCCCTCCACTTT; CDR3: CASSQGMASPLHF
D: -; J: TRBJ2-7; size: -; V: TRBV10-3; DNA: TGTGCCATCAGTGACGGCATCTCCTACGAGCAGTACTTC; CDR3: CAISDGISYEQYF
D: TRBD2; J: TRBJ2-3; size: many; V: TRBV9; DNA: TGTGCCAGCAGCCCGCTAGCGGGGGCCCTAGATACGCAGTATTTT; CDR3: CASSPLAGALDTQYF
D: TRBD1; J: TRBJ1-4; size: -; V: TRBV6-5; DNA: TGTGCCAGCAGTTACCGACAGGGTGACTTTAATGAAAAACTGTTTTTT; CDR3: CASSYRQGDFNEKLFF
D: -; J: TRBJ2-1; size: few; V: TRBV5-4; DNA: TGTGCCAGCAGCTTGGAGGCGGGCCGCTCCTACAATGAGCAGTTCTTC; CDR3: CASSLEAGRSYNEQFF
D: -; J: TRBJ2-5; size: -; V: TRBV19; DNA: TGTGCCAGTAGGATGGAATGGGGCGGCGGGACCCAGTACTTC; CDR3: CASRMEWGGGTQYF
D: TRBD2; J: TRBJ2-3; size: -; V: TRBV10-3; DNA: TGTGCCATCAGTCCTAGCGGGGGTAGGACAGATACGCAGTATTTT; CDR3: CAISPSGGRTDTQYF
D: TRBD1; J: TRBJ2-6; size: -; V: TRBV10-3; DNA: TGTGCCATCAGTGAGTCTGCGGGACAGGGGGCTGGGGCCAACGTCCTGACTTTC; CDR3: CAISESAGQGAGANVLTF
D: TRBD1; J: TRBJ1-2; size: -; V: TRBV27; DNA: TGTGCCAGCAACCCCGGGACAGGGAGCTATGGCTACACCTTC; CDR3: CASNPGTGSYGYTF
D: -; J: TRBJ2-7; size: -; V: TRBV21-1; DNA: TGTGCCAGCAGCGCCCAAATTAGACAGGGCATGACCTACGAGCAGTACTTC; CDR3: CASSAQIRQGMTYEQYF
D: -; J: TRBJ2-2; size: -; V: TRBV30; DNA: TGTGCCTGGAGACAGGTTAGGAACACCGGGGAGCTGTTTTTT; CDR3: CAWRQVRNTGELFF
D: -; J: TRBJ2-7; size: -; V: TRBV7-9; DNA: TGTGCCAACAGCTCCTACTACGAGCAGTACTTC; CDR3: CANSSYYEQYF
D: -; J: TRBJ2-7; size: few; V: TRBV7-9; DNA: TGTGCCAGCAGCTTAGGGCACTTCTACGAGCAGTACTTC; CDR3: CASSLGHFYEQYF
D: -; J: TRBJ2-7; size: -; V: TRBV7-9; DNA: TGTGCCAGCAGCTTGTCGACAGGACTCACCTACGAGCAGTACTTC; CDR3: CASSLSTGLTYEQYF
D: -; J: TRBJ2-5; size: many; V: TRBV3-1; DNA: TGTGCCAGCAGCCAAGACGTGGGGGGGCCCCAGTACTTC; CDR3: CASSQDVGGPQYF
D: -; J: TRBJ2-3; size: -; V: TRBV29-1; DNA: TGCAGCGTTGGGGTGGGGTCAGATACGCAGTATTTT; CDR3: CSVGVGSDTQYF
D: -; J: TRBJ2-3; size: -; V: TRBV12-3/TRBV12-4; DNA: TGTGCCAGCAGTCCAGGATCGGGACACCCATTTAGCACAGATACGCAGTATTTT; CDR3: CASSPGSGHPFSTDTQYF
D: TRBD1; J: TRBJ1-2; size: -; V: TRBV6-1; DNA: TGTGCCAGCAGTGGCTCCAGGGGGCGAAACTATGGCTACACCTTC; CDR3: CASSGSRGRNYGYTF
D: -; J: TRBJ2-3; size: -; V: TRBV3-1; DNA: TGTGCCAGCAGCCAAGGGCTATCCACAGATGCGCAGTATTTT; CDR3: CASSQGLSTDAQYF
D: TRBD2; J: TRBJ2-7; size: -; V: TRBV6-2/TRBV6-3; DNA: TGTGCCAGCAGTTCCGGGACTAGCGGGAGTCCCCGCTCCTACGAGCAGTACTTC; CDR3: CASSSGTSGSPRSYEQYF
D: -; J: TRBJ1-2; size: few; V: TRBV12-3/TRBV12-4; DNA: TGTGCCAGCAGTGCCTTAGGGGGTGGGTATGGCTACACCTTC; CDR3: CASSALGGGYGYTF
D: -; J: TRBJ1-2; size: few; V: TRBV28; DNA: TGTGCCAGCAGTTTGGGTGCGGGAGGGACCTATGGCTACACCTTC; CDR3: CASSLGAGGTYGYTF
D: -; J: TRBJ2-2; size: -; V: TRBV24-1; DNA: TGTGCCACCAGTGCCCTGACCGAGCACCCCGGGGAGCTGTTTTTT; CDR3: CATSALTEHPGELFF
D: -; J: TRBJ1-5; size: few; V: TRBV3-1; DNA: TGTGCCAGCAGCCAAGTCCGCGACACCAATCAGCCCCAGCATTTT; CDR3: CASSQVRDTNQPQHF
D: -; J: TRBJ2-7; size: -; V: TRBV28; DNA: TGTGCCAGCAGGAAGGCCAAGACTCCTTACGAGCAGTACTTC; CDR3: CASRKAKTPYEQYF
D: -; J: TRBJ2-5; size: -; V: TRBV7-9; DNA: TGTGCCAGCAGCGTAAGTAGGGACCAAGAGACCCAGTACTTC; CDR3: CASSVSRDQETQYF
D: -; J: TRBJ1-2; size: few; V: TRBV28; DNA: TGTGCCAGCAGTTTCGAAGGGGACCCCCACTGGGGGGGCTACACCTTC; CDR3: CASSFEGDPHWGGYTF
D: -; J: TRBJ2-7; size: -; V: TRBV20-1; DNA: TGCAGTGCAATCCCCCCAGGGAGCTCCTACGAGCAGTACTTC; CDR3: CSAIPPGSSYEQYF
D: TRBD1; J: TRBJ1-4; size: -; V: TRBV12-3/TRBV12-4; DNA: TGTGCCAGCAGTCCCCGTCCTCGACAGGGACAAGTGGAACTGTTTTTT; CDR3: CASSPRPRQGQVELFF
D: TRBD1; J: TRBJ2-5; size: -; V: TRBV4-2; DNA: TGTGCCAGCGGACACCCCGGGACAGGGCGCGACAATGAGCAGTACTTC; CDR3: CASGHPGTGRDNEQYF
D: -; J: TRBJ2-3; size: -; V: TRBV28; DNA: TGTGCCAGCATTTTAAGTGGGGAGGCAGATACGCAGGATTTT; CDR3: CASILSGEADTQDF
D: -; J: TRBJ2-7; size: few; V: TRBV6-4; DNA: TGTGCCAGCATGGGCGGGACACCTCGGTACGAGCAGTACTTC; CDR3: CASMGGTPRYEQYF
D: -; J: TRBJ2-3; size: -; V: TRBV12-3/TRBV12-4; DNA: TGTGCCAGCAGTTTAGCCCGAGAGCCCACAGATACGCAGTATTTT; CDR3: CASSLAREPTDTQYF
D: TRBD2; J: TRBJ2-3; size: -; V: TRBV14; DNA: TGTGCCAGCTGCCGCGGGAGGGTAGATACGCAGTATTTT; CDR3: CASCRGRVDTQYF
D: TRBD1; J: TRBJ2-3; size: -; V: TRBV7-3; DNA: TGTGCCAGCAGCTTAACGATTGGGACAGGTACGCAGTATTTT; CDR3: CASSLTIGTGTQYF
D: -; J: TRBJ1-2; size: -; V: TRBV5-1; DNA: TGCGCCAGCAGTATCGACCGACCGGAGTACTATGGCTACACCTTC; CDR3: CASSIDRPEYYGYTF
D: TRBD2; J: TRBJ2-5; size: few; V: TRBV20-1; DNA: TGCAGTGCTAGAGCGGGGGGAGGAGAGACCCAGTACTTC; CDR3: CSARAGGGETQYF
D: -; J: TRBJ1-4; size: few; V: TRBV4-2; DNA: TGTGCCAGCAGCCAACCTGGGGGGAGTGAAAAACTGTTTTTT; CDR3: CASSQPGGSEKLFF
D: -; J: TRBJ2-7; size: -; V: TRBV20-1; DNA: TGCAGTGCTAGTGTTGACAGGGAGGGCGAGCAGTACTTC; CDR3: CSASVDREGEQYF
D: -; J: TRBJ2-1; size: many; V: TRBV11-2; DNA: TGTGCCAGCAGCTCACAACCCACTAGCAATGAGCAGTTCTTC; CDR3: CASSSQPTSNEQFF
D: -; J: TRBJ1-1; size: -; V: TRBV12-3/TRBV12-4; DNA: TGTGCCAGCAGCTCGACAGTGCCTGAAGCTTTCTTT; CDR3: CASSSTVPEAFF